The 22 T cell receptor beta chains below were found in one sample sequenced in a study of blood T cell repertoires in COVID-19. Sequenced by immunoSEQ multiplex PCR; TCRdb stores in-frame clones only, minus some. The table has around 300,000 clones, 85% to 90% seen once; the top ten hold approximately 2.9%. The sequenced material came from peripheral blood. Receptor source: a young woman with COVID-19, enrolled during active disease.

V and J are TRBV5-5 and TRBJ1-1; possibly TRBD1 for D (5 bases). Germline V lookup: CDR1 SGHKS, CDR2 YYEKEE (reference sequence). This CDR3 has 16 amino acids. Trimming shortened V by 1 base and J by 8 bases, and 21 bases separated the two germline ends. The CDR3 DNA follows: TGTGCCAGCAGCTTGATGACGGGACTCCGAATGGACGAAGCTTTCTTT. Translated: CASSLMTGLRMDEAFF.

This clone was counted a single time. The rearrangement links TRBV7-3 to TRBJ2-3; possible D gene TRBD2, 5 bases. Germline CDR1 and CDR2: SGHTA and FQGTGA. Trimming removed 1 base from V and 9 bases from J, with 11 bases in between. The CDR3 covers 13 residues. This CDR3 reads CASSLRAGGTQYF. CDR3 DNA: TGTGCCAGCAGCTTAAGGGCCGGCGGGACGCAGTATTTT. The full variable domain, completed using reference TRBV7-3 and TRBJ2-3, is GAGVSQTPSNKVTEKGKYVELRCDPISGHTALYWYRQSLGQGPEFLIYFQGTGAADDSGLPNDRFFAVRPEGSVSTLKIQRTERGDSAVYLCASSLRAGGTQYFGPGTRLTVL.

This clone was detected a few times. This chain uses TRBV5-4 with TRBJ2-1; 8 bases match TRBD1. The CDR3 spans 14 residues. The V gene's germline CDR1 is SGHNT and CDR2 YYREEE (reference sequence). J was trimmed by 5 bases and V by 1 base; bases with no gene match: 2. The CDR3 protein is CASSLQGANNEQFF. In DNA form, the CDR3 reads TGTGCCAGCAGCTTGCAGGGGGCCAACAATGAGCAGTTCTTC.

V is TRBV9 and J is TRBJ1-2, with D perhaps TRBD1 (6 bases). Germline V lookup: CDR1 SGDLS, CDR2 YYNGEE. The CDR3 is 15 residues long. V gave up 0 bases and J gave up 4 bases, with 13 bases separating them. The chain's CDR3 is CASSVGTAIVYGYTF. Here the CDR3 DNA reads TGTGCCAGCAGCGTAGGGACAGCCATAGTCTATGGCTACACCTTC.

This clone was counted once. The chain combines TRBV27 with TRBJ2-3; 8 nucleotides agree with TRBD2. CDR1 MNHEY and CDR2 SMNVEV come from the germline V gene (reference sequence). Trimming at V came to 3 bases and at J to 3 bases, leaving 2 bases not matched to a gene. The CDR3 consists of 14 residues. CDR3 DNA sequence: TGTGCCAGCAGTTTTAGCGGGATGACAGATACGCAGTATTTT. Amino acids: CASSFSGMTDTQYF.

The chain joins TRBV9 to TRBJ2-3, with a weak D call TRBD1 (6 bases). Trimming shortened V by 4 bases and J by 3 bases, and 15 bases separated the two germline ends. This CDR3 has 15 amino acids. Looked up from germline, CDR1 is SGDLS and CDR2 is YYNGEE. CDR3 in amino acids: CASSSTGLVTDTQYF. The CDR3 DNA sequence: TGTGCCAGCAGCTCAACAGGGTTGGTAACAGATACGCAGTATTTT.

This clone appeared a few times. The V call is TRBV6-5, the J call TRBJ2-7, with TRBD1 matching 9 bases. Trimming took 4 bases from V and 9 from J; bases not matched to a gene: 10. The V gene's germline CDR1 is MNHEY and CDR2 SVGAGI. The CDR3 spans 14 residues. The chain's CDR3 is CASSSDRGRGRQYF. CDR3 DNA: TGTGCCAGCAGTTCGGACAGGGGAAGGGGTCGGCAGTACTTC.

The J gene is TRBJ1-2, the V gene TRBV19; D gene ambiguous. CDR1 is LNHDA, CDR2 SQIVND, per germline (reference sequence). The CDR3 spans 12 residues. V lost 10 bases to trimming and J lost 8 bases, with 17 bases between them. The CDR3 sequence: CATRGYLGGYTF. For the CDR3, the DNA is TGTGCCACCAGAGGGTACCTAGGCGGCTACACCTTC.

The V and J genes are TRBV30 and TRBJ2-5; tentatively, D is TRBD1 or TRBD2 (6 bases each). V gave up 5 bases and J gave up 3 bases, with 13 bases separating them. CDR3 length: 13 residues. Per the germline V gene, CDR1 is GTSNPN and CDR2 is SVGIG (reference sequence). For the CDR3, the DNA is TGTGCCTGGGGGGGGCCAGGGGAAGAGACCCAGTACTTC. Protein sequence: CAWGGPGEETQYF.

The CDR3 DNA is TGTGCCAGCAGTTTAAACCAGGGGTTCAACACTGAAGCTTTCTTT. Translated: CASSLNQGFNTEAFF. The chain carries TRBV27 and TRBJ1-1, with D possibly TRBD1 on 6 matching bases. Germline V gene lookup returns CDR1 MNHEY and CDR2 SMNVEV (reference sequence). The CDR3 spans 15 residues. V was shortened by 2 bases and J by 2 bases, with 12 bases between the two germline ends.

Regarding this clone: Within the sample, other DNA sequences also encode this same CDR3. The chain couples TRBV30 to TRBJ1-6; 11 nucleotides line up with TRBD1. V shed 5 bases, J shed 7 bases, and the junction held 1 base outside the gene matches. In germline, CDR1 is GTSNPN, CDR2 SVGIG (reference sequence). There are 13 residues in the CDR3. This CDR3 reads CAWRTGGNSPLHF. For the CDR3, the DNA is TGTGCCTGGCGGACAGGGGGCAATTCACCCCTCCACTTT.

This chain connects TRBV28 to TRBJ2-5; D unclear. The CDR3 runs to 13 residues. Germline values: CDR1 MDHEN, CDR2 SYDVKM. Trimming took 5 bases from V and 3 from J, leaving 10 bases between them. For the CDR3, the DNA is TGTGCCAGCAGTCCGCAGGTTGAAGAGACCCAGTACTTC. Translated, it gives CASSPQVEETQYF.

V is TRBV27 and J is TRBJ2-3; D gene uncertain. V lost 4 bases, J lost 1 base, and 12 bases lay in between. In germline, CDR1 is MNHEY, CDR2 SMNVEV (reference sequence). CDR3 size: 15 residues. This CDR3 is CASSSPLLRTDTQYF. Written as DNA, the CDR3 is TGTGCCAGCAGTTCTCCCCTCCTTCGCACAGATACGCAGTATTTT.

The V gene is TRBV5-4, the J gene TRBJ2-1; 9 nucleotides line up with TRBD1. V dropped 4 bases and J dropped 3; count of bases not matched to a gene: 5. Germline V gene data show CDR1 as SGHNT and CDR2 as YYREEE (reference sequence). The length of the CDR3 is 15 residues. The CDR3 loop reads CASSRGQGNYNEQFF. The CDR3, as DNA: TGTGCCAGCAGCCGGGGACAGGGCAACTACAATGAGCAGTTCTTC.

The J gene is TRBJ1-3, the V gene TRBV19; TRBD1 matches at 9 bases. The CDR3 consists of 14 residues. The J segment lost 2 bases and the V segment lost 9 bases, leaving 5 bases of the junction unmatched. Germline-derived CDR1 and CDR2 are LNHDA and SQIVND (reference sequence). CDR3 bases: TGTGCCAGCCGACAGGGGGTAACTGGAAACACCATATATTTT. Its translation is CASRQGVTGNTIYF.

V is TRBV3-1 (or the pseudogene TRBV3-2) and J is TRBJ1-3, with D possibly being TRBD1 (6 bases). Germline-derived CDR1 and CDR2 are LGHDT and YNNKEL (reference sequence). V dropped 5 bases and J dropped 4 bases, with 15 bases sitting between them. This CDR3 is built from 15 residues. CDR3 sequence reads: CASSSQPDRGNTIYF. The CDR3 nucleotides are TGTGCCAGCAGCTCCCAGCCCGACAGGGGAAACACCATATATTTT.

V is TRBV5-1 and J is TRBJ2-7; 7 positions match TRBD1. The CDR3 sequence is 13 residues long. J lost 3 bases, V lost 7 bases, and 7 bases had no gene match. From germline, CDR1 is SGHRS and CDR2 YFSETQ. DNA of the CDR3: TGCGCCAGCGGCTACGACAGGGACTACGAGCAGTACTTC. It translates to CASGYDRDYEQYF.

The gene calls are TRBV6-5 and TRBJ1-6, with TRBD1 identical over 8 bases. Germline-derived CDR1 and CDR2 are MNHEY and SVGAGI. V gave up 8 bases and J gave up 6 bases; unmatched junction bases: 6. This CDR3 comprises 14 residues. The CDR3 nucleotides read TGTGCCAGCGCCTCGGACAGGGCTAATTCACCCCTCCACTTT. Translated, it gives CASASDRANSPLHF.

The chain has TRBV6-5 and TRBJ2-4; maybe TRBD2 (7 bases). CDR3 length: 14 residues. The V end was cut by 4 bases, the J end by 6 bases, with 13 bases between. CDR1 is MNHEY, CDR2 SVGAGI, per germline. This chain's CDR3 is CASSFAGAPNIQYF. CDR3 coding DNA: TGTGCCAGCAGTTTCGCGGGGGCCCCAAACATTCAGTACTTC.

This clone was seen only a few times. This sequence joins TRBV18 and TRBJ2-5, with 8 bases fitting TRBD2. The junction had 4 bases not matched to a gene; V was cut back by 5 bases and J by 5 bases. This CDR3 is 13 amino acids long. Germline V gene lookup returns CDR1 KGHSH and CDR2 LQKENI. DNA for the CDR3: TGTGCCAGCTCAGGGACTAGGCGGGAGACCCAGTACTTC. Protein product: CASSGTRRETQYF.

The chain carries TRBV7-8 and TRBJ2-5; TRBD2 matches 12 bases. CDR1 is SGHVS and CDR2 is FQNEAQ in the germline V gene. V lost 8 bases and J lost 5; bases outside the gene matches: 9. This CDR3 region has 15 residues. CDR3 in DNA: TGTGCCAGCTGGCTAGCGGGAGGGTGGGCGGAGACCCAGTACTTC. Protein product: CASWLAGGWAETQYF.

The gene calls are TRBV30 and TRBJ1-5; D uncertain. The germline gives CDR1 GTSNPN, CDR2 SVGIG (reference sequence). The CDR3 loop spans 14 amino acids. Trimming took off 2 bases at V and 4 bases at J, with 12 bases between the two ends. DNA of the CDR3: TGTGCCTGGAGTCCCCCTAGGTCTAATCAGCCCCAGCATTTT. Protein sequence: CAWSPPRSNQPQHF.